One and the same sample provided the 11 T cell receptor beta chains below, sequenced in a study of shared clonotypes between healthy human individuals. Using immunoSEQ multiplex PCR, the repertoire was profiled, and TCRdb retains in-frame clones only, with some absent. The repertoire holds hundreds of thousands of clones, with more than 70% as singletons. Material: memory CD4+ T cells sorted from blood. Subset of the sample: CD45RA-negative fraction. All receptors come from a woman in her twenties or thirties in good health.

This clone appeared once. The chain joins TRBV27 to TRBJ1-4; D unresolved. CDR1 and CDR2 from the germline V gene are MNHEY and SMNVEV (reference sequence). CDR3 length equals 15 residues. V dropped 5 bases and J dropped 7 bases, with 17 bases sitting between them. The CDR3 loop reads CASSPYDGTSEKLFF. CDR3 DNA sequence: TGTGCCAGCAGTCCCTACGACGGAACCAGTGAAAAACTGTTTTTT.

For this clone: Other DNA sequences of this sample code for an identical CDR3. The V call is TRBV2, the J call TRBJ2-5; maybe TRBD1 (6 bases). The CDR3 is 13 amino acids. V was cut by 4 bases and J by 2 bases, with 8 bases left in between. Germline CDR1 is SNHLY and CDR2 is FYNNEI. CDR3 nucleotides: TGTGCCAGCAGTGTGAGGGGGCAAGAGACCCAGTACTTC. Its translation: CASSVRGQETQYF.

The V and J genes are TRBV6-4 and TRBJ2-1; 11 bases map to TRBD2. This CDR3 is 18 amino acids long. Germline CDR1 is MRHNA and CDR2 is SNTAGT. J lost 8 bases, V lost 11 bases, and 23 bases had no gene match. The CDR3: CADFVGFGVAGGLYEQFF. The CDR3, as DNA: TGTGCCGACTTTGTCGGCTTCGGGGTAGCGGGAGGGTTGTATGAGCAGTTCTTC.

CDR3 coding DNA: TGTGCCAGCAGACGAATGGACGGATTAAATGAAAAACTGTTTTTT. It is translated as CASRRMDGLNEKLFF. The chain uses TRBV2 and TRBJ1-4; D not certain. CDR1 and CDR2 from the germline V gene are SNHLY and FYNNEI. The V end lost 6 bases, the J end lost 5 bases, and 16 bases lay between the germline ends. The CDR3 contains 15 residues. The whole variable domain, remainder taken from reference TRBV2 and TRBJ1-4, is EPEVTQTPSHQVTQMGQEVILRCVPISNHLYFYWYRQILGQKVEFLVSFYNNEISEKSEIFDDQFSVERPDGSNFTLKIRSTKLEDSAMYFCASRRMDGLNEKLFFGSGTQLSVL.

The chain links TRBV6-6 to TRBJ1-1, with a weak D call TRBD1 (6 bases). V was shortened by 2 bases and J by 4 bases, with 17 bases between the two germline ends. The CDR3 runs to 16 residues. Germline CDR1 and CDR2: MNHNY and SVGAGI (reference sequence). The DNA for the CDR3 is TGTGCCAGCAGTTACGGATTAGGGGGTATGGGCACTGAAGCTTTCTTT. Residues: CASSYGLGGMGTEAFF.

The chain recombines TRBV19 with TRBJ2-7; 11 nucleotides align to TRBD2. Germline V gene sequence: CDR1 LNHDA, CDR2 SQIVND (reference sequence). V dropped 5 bases and J dropped 0; count of bases not matched to a gene: 6. The CDR3 has 16 amino acids. This chain's CDR3 is CASSSMTSGNSYEQYF. In nucleotides, the CDR3 is TGTGCCAGTAGTTCTATGACTAGCGGGAACTCCTACGAGCAGTACTTC.

This chain links TRBV5-1 with TRBJ2-7; 9 nucleotides match TRBD2. Germline CDR1 reads SGHRS; CDR2 reads YFSETQ. There are 16 residues in the CDR3. Trimming took 4 bases from V and 7 from J; bases not matched to a gene: 15. CDR3 DNA: TGCGCCAGCAGCCGGAGGTGGGGTAGCGGGAGTCTTGAGCAGTACTTC. Its protein product is CASSRRWGSGSLEQYF.

The V call is TRBV5-4, the J call TRBJ1-1; D call uncertain. The CDR3 sequence is 14 residues long. The germline V gene encodes CDR1 SGHNT and CDR2 YYREEE (reference sequence). V was pared by 2 bases and J by 3 bases, with 11 bases between. The chain's CDR3 is CASSLGRVDTEAFF. CDR3 DNA: TGTGCCAGCAGCTTAGGGCGGGTGGACACTGAAGCTTTCTTT.

In its sample, this clone was seen a few times. J is TRBJ2-3 and V is TRBV11-2, with D possibly matching TRBD2 (6 bases). This CDR3 is 14 amino acids long. CDR1 and CDR2 from the germline V gene are SGHAT and FQNNGV. V was shortened by 5 bases and J by 1 base, with 10 bases between the two germline ends. The CDR3 coding sequence is TGTGCCAGCAGCCCGGACTACCGCACAGATACGCAGTATTTT. Encoded protein: CASSPDYRTDTQYF.

The rearrangement uses TRBV27 and TRBJ2-2; 9 bases agree with TRBD1. From germline, CDR1 is MNHEY and CDR2 SMNVEV (reference sequence). This CDR3 has 16 amino acids. Unmatched junction bases numbered 9, after V lost 5 bases and J lost 5 bases. CDR3 coding DNA: TGTGCCAGCAGTCAACGACAGGGGGTATCGACCGGGGAGCTGTTTTTT. This gives the protein CASSQRQGVSTGELFF.

Comment on this clone: Additional DNA sequences in this sample encode the identical CDR3. The rearrangement joins TRBV19 to TRBJ1-1, with a possible D match to TRBD1 (6 bases). The CDR3 is 13 amino acids. Germline loops: CDR1 LNHDA, CDR2 SQIVND (reference sequence). Trimming pared 7 bases from V and 0 bases from J, leaving 9 bases between. CDR3 DNA: TGTGCCAGTAACGGGGGCGTGAACACTGAAGCTTTCTTT. The encoded protein is CASNGGVNTEAFF.